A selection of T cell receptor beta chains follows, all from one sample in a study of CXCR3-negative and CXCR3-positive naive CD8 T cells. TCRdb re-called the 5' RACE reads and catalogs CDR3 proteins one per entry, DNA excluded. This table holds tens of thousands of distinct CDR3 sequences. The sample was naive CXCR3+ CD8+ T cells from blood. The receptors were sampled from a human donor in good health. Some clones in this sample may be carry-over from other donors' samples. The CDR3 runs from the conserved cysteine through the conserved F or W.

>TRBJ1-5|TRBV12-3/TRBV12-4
CASSLWQNQPQHF
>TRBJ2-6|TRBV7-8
CASSLPYGGTGANVLTF
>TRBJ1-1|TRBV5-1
CASSFQGPNTEAFF
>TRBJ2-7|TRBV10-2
CASTEGLAGFYEQYF
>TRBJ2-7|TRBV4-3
CASSQDRDYEQYF
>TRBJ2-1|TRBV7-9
CASSLLARYNEQFF
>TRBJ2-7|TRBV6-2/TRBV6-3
CASTTAGAYEQYF
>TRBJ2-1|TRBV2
CASRDPGQPYNEQFF
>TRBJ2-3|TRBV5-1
CASSFRGGPDTQYF
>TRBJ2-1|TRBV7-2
CASSPRTSGRAMFGNEQFF
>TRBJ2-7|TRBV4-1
CASSQGGHSSGYEQYF
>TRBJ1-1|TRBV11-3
CASSLVPNTEAFF
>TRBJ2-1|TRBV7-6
CASSRLAGDNEQFF
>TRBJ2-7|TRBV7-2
CASSLVGREYEQYF
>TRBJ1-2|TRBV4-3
CASSQDPGQSLGGYTF
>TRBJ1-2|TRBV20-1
CSASSGVVIDGYTF
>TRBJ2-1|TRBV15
CATSLSEGEQFF
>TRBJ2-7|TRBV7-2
CASSLWDAYEQYF
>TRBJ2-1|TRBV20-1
CSADDSAGGYNEQFF
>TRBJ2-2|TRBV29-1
CSVRWTTSTGELFF
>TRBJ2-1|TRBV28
CASLSSRGRGNEQFF
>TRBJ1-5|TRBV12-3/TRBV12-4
CASRLGGGNQPQHF
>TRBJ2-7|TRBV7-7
CASSLGQGVTYEQYF
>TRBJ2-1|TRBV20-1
CSAWWLGSNQFF
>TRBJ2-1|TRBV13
CATHLGYNEQFF
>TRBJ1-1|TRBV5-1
CASSSIQGHTEAFF
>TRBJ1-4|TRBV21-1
CASSRQGIHEKLFF
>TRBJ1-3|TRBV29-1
CSVVGGNRNTIYF
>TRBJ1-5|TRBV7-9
CASSTRQNQPQHF
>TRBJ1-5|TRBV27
CASGIGTANQPQHF
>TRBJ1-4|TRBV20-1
CSARGDRANEKLFF
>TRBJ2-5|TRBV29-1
CSVEDAGGGETQYF
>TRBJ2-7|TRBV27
CASSFSPYEQYF
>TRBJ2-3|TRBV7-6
CASSLGTSGDPQYF
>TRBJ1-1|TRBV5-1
CASSFGRMNTEAFF
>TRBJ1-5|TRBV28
CASYRGPYSNQPQHF
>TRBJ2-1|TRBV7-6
CASSSQAGPNNEQFF
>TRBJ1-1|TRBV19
CASSVNRNTEAFF
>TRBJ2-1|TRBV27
CASSFPGIHNEQFF
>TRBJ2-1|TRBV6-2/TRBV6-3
CASSYPIWARSYNEQFF
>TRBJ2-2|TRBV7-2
CASSPLWSPTGELFF
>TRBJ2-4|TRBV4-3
CASSPTGDPKNIQYF
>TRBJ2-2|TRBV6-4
CASRRTSSGGENTGELFF
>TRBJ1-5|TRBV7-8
CASSLIAGELSNQPQHF
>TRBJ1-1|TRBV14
CASSQDKGSEAFF
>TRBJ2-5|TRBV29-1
CSVEVRSDVQETQYF
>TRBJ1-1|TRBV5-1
CASTQQMTGGNTEAFF
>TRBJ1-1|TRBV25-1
CASTRGGNTEAFF
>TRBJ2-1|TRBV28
CASSSSPRDRAENEQFF
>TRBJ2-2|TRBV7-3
CASSFLAGDYTGELFF
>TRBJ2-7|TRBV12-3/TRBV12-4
CASSLGAGTYEQYF
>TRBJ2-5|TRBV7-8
CASTLRLSGETQYF
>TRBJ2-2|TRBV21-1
CASARAGELFF
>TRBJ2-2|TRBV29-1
CSVDRVNTGELFF
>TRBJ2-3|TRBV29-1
CSVEARGTPGTDTQYF
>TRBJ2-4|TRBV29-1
CSVEGQGTKNIQYF